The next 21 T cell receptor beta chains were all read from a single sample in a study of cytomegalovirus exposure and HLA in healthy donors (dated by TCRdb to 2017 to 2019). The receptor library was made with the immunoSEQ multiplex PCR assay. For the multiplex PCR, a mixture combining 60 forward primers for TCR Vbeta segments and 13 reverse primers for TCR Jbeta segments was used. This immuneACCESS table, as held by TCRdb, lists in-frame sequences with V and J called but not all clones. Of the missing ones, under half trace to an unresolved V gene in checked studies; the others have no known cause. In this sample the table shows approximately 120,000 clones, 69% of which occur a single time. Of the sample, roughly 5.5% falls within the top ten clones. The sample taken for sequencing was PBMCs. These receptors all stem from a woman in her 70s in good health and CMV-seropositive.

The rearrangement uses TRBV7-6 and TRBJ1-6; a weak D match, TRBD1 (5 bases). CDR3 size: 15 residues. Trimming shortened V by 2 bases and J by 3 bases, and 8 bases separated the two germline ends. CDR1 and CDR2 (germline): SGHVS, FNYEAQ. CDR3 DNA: TGTGCCAGCAGCTTATACGACAGCTATAATTCACCCCTCCACTTT. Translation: CASSLYDSYNSPLHF.

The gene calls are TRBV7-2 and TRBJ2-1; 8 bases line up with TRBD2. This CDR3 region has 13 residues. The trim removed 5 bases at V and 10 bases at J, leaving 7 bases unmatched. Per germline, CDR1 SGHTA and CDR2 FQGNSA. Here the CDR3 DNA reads TGTGCCAGCAGCACAGTAGCGGGGCGAGAGCAGTTCTTC. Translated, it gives CASSTVAGREQFF.

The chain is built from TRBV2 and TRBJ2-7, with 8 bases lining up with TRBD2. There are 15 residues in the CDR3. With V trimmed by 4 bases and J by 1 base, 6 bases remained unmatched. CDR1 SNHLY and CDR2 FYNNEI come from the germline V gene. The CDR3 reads CASSGESGGSYEQYF. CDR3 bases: TGTGCCAGCAGTGGAGAGAGCGGGGGTTCCTACGAGCAGTACTTC.

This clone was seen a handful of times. In DNA form, the CDR3 reads TGTGCCAGCAGCTTAGGGGAGGGAAGTTGGACCTTC. Its protein is CASSLGEGSWTF. V gene TRBV7-3 combines with J gene TRBJ1-2, with no clear D. Per the germline V gene, CDR1 is SGHTA and CDR2 is FQGTGA. This CDR3 contains 12 residues. Trimming stripped 2 bases from V and 14 bases from J, with 15 bases between. Together with reference TRBV7-3 and TRBJ1-2, the CDR3 gives the full variable domain: GAGVSQTPSNKVTEKGKYVELRCDPISGHTALYWYRQSLGQGPEFLIYFQGTGAADDSGLPNDRFFAVRPEGSVSTLKIQRTERGDSAVYLCASSLGEGSWTFGSGTRLTVV.

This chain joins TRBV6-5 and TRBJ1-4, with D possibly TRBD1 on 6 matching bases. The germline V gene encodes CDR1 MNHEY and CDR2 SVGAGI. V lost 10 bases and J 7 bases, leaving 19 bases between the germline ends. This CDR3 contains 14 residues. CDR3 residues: CATLSRGRGEKLFF. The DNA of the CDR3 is TGTGCCACCTTATCCAGGGGACGGGGTGAAAAACTGTTTTTT.

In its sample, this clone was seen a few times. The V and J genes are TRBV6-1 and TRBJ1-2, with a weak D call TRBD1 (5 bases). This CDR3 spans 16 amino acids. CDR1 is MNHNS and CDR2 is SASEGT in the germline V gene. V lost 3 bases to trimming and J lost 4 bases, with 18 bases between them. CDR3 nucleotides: TGTGCCAGCAGTGAGGGACCGGGACTCGATCTCTATGGCTACACCTTC. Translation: CASSEGPGLDLYGYTF.

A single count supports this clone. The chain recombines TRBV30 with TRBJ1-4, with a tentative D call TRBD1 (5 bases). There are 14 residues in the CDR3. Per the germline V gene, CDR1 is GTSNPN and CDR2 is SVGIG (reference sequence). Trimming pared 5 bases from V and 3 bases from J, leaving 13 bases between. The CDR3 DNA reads TGTGCCTGGGGGGTCCCAGGGCCTAATGAAAAACTGTTTTTT. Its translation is CAWGVPGPNEKLFF.

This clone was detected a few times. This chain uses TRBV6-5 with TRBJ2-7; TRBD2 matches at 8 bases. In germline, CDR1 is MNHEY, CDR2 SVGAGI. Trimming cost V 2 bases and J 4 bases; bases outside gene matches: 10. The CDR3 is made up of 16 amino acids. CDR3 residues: CASSYGSGGGLYEQYF. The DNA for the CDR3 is TGTGCCAGCAGTTACGGTTCGGGAGGGGGATTATACGAGCAGTACTTC.

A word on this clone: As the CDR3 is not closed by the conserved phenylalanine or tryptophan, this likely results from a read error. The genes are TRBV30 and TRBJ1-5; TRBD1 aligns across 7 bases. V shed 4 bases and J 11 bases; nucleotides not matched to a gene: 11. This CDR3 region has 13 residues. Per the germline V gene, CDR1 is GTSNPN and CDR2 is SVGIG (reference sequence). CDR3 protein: CAWTTGEDRSQHV. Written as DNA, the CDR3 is TGTGCCTGGACTACAGGGGAGGACCGGTCCCAGCATGTT.

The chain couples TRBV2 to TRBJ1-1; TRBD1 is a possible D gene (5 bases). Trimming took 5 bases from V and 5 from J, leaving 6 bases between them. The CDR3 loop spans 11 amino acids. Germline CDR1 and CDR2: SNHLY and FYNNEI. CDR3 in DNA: TGTGCCAGCAGTCGGGGGACTGAAGCTTTCTTT. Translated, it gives CASSRGTEAFF.

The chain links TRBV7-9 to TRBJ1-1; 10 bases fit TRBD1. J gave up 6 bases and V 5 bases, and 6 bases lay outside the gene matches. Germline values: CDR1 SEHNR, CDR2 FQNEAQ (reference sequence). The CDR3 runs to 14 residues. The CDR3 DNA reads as TGTGCCAGCAGCCGGGGGACAGGGGAGGCTGAAGCTTTCTTT. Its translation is CASSRGTGEAEAFF.

This chain's CDR3 is CASSQQYSGGAQETQYF. The CDR3 nucleotides are TGTGCCAGCAGCCAACAATATAGCGGGGGGGCCCAGGAGACCCAGTACTTC. V usage is TRBV4-2 and J usage is TRBJ2-5, with TRBD2 matching over 11 bases. The CDR3 sequence is 17 residues long. The V and J ends lost 2 bases and 5 bases, in that order; junction bases with no gene match: 10. The germline gives CDR1 LGHNA, CDR2 YNFKEQ.

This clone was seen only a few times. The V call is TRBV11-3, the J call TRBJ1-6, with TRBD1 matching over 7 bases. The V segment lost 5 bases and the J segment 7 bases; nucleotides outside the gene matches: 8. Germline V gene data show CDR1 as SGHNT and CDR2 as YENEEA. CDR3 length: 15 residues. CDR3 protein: CASSPSGTANSPLHF. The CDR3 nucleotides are TGTGCCAGCAGCCCTAGCGGGACAGCCAATTCACCCCTCCACTTT.

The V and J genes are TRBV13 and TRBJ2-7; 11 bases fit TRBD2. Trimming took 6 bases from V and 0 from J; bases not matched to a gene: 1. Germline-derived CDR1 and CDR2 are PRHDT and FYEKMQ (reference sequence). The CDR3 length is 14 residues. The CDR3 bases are TGTGCCAGCAGAGGGACTAGCGGCTCCTACGAGCAGTACTTC. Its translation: CASRGTSGSYEQYF.

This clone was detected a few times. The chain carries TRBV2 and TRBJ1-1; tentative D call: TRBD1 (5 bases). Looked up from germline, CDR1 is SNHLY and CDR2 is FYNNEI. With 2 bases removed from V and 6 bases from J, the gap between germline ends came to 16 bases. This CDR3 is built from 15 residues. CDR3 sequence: CASSERTMSDAEAFF. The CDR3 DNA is TGTGCCAGCAGTGAAAGGACAATGTCGGACGCTGAAGCTTTCTTT.

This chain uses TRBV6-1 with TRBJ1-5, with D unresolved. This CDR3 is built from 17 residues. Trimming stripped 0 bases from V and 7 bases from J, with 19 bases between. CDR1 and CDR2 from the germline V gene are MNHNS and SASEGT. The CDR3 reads CASSEATGRRATQPQHF. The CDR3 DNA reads TGTGCCAGCAGTGAAGCGACGGGAAGGAGGGCTACACAGCCCCAGCATTTT.

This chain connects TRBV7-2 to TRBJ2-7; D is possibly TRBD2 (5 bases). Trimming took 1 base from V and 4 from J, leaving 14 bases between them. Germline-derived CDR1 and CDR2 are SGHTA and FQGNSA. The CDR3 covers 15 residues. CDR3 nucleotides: TGTGCCAGCAGCTTAGAAATAGGCCGAGGGTACGAGCAGTACTTC. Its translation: CASSLEIGRGYEQYF.

In nucleotides, the CDR3 is TGCGCCAGCACCCAGGCCCCCTTAGGCGAAAAACTGTTTTTT. Encoded protein: CASTQAPLGEKLFF. This rearrangement joins TRBV10-2 to TRBJ1-4; D not resolved. With 7 bases removed from V and 8 bases from J, the gap between germline ends came to 17 bases. CDR3 length equals 14 residues. Germline-derived CDR1 and CDR2 are WSHSY and SAAADI.

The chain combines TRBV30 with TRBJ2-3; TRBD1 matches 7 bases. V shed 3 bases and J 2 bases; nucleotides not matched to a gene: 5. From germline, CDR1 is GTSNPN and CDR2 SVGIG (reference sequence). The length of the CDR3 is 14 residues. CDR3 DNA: TGTGCCTGGAGCAGGGACAGCTCCACAGATACGCAGTATTTT. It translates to CAWSRDSSTDTQYF.

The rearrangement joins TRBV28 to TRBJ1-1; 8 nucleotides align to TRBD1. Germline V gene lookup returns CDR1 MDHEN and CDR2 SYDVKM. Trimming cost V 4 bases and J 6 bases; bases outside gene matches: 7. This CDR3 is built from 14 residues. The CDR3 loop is CASSSRDRPPEAFF. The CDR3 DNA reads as TGTGCCAGCAGTTCCCGGGACAGGCCGCCTGAAGCTTTCTTT.

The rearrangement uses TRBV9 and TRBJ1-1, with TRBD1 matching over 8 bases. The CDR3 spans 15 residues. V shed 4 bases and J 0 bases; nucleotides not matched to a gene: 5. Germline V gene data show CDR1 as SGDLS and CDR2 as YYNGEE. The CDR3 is CASSSRTGMNTEAFF. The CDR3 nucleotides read TGTGCCAGCAGCTCCCGGACAGGGATGAACACTGAAGCTTTCTTT.